These T cell receptor beta chains were read from a single sample in a study of T-cell reconstitution after alpha-beta-depleted transplantation in children. TCRdb re-derived calls from the PCR reads in MiXCR, one entry per CDR3 protein. The sample has 45,000 to 70,000 distinct CDR3 sequences; roughly 46% are singletons. The starting material was PBMCs, mostly from graft donor cells, obtained 360 days after TCRalphabeta/CD19-depleted stem cell transplant. All receptors come from a male patient younger than 18 who had a stem cell transplant for acute lymphoblastic leukemia, so the T cells may come from the graft donor. Each CDR3 is given with its conserved first and last residue.

CASSSTTSGWETQYF TRBV7-2
CASSLVGTGLAHPNTEAFF TRBV5-1
CASSIAQGLASDTQYF TRBV12-3/TRBV12-4
CSASSGSYEQYF TRBV20-1
CASSVDTFPSEQFF TRBV9
CASTGASWEQYF TRBV12-3/TRBV12-4
CASSLLTSANTGELFF TRBV5-6
CASSLGQGDLREAFF TRBV5-1
CSAGRGGETQYF TRBV20-1
CASTGLSSYEQYF TRBV25-1
CSARDGPGGGYTF TRBV20-1
CASSPELGAYEQYF TRBV6-4
CASSVCRFTLGRRGDYGYTF TRBV9
CATSDFGRSTDTQYF TRBV24-1
CASSTGTGSYEQYF TRBV12-3/TRBV12-4
CASSPPGLNTEAFF TRBV18
CASSSHDGIYEQYF TRBV27
CASSSKGGGLSYEQYF TRBV7-2